Listed below are T cell receptor beta chains from one sample, sequenced in a study of shared clonotypes between healthy human individuals. Only in-frame clones appear in the TCRdb table, and some are missing; sequencing was by immunoSEQ multiplex PCR. The data hold under 1,900,000 clones, with around 98.5% observed a single time. Sequenced material: naive CD4+ T cells sorted from blood. The receptors shown here come from a young man in good health. CDR3s include the opening cysteine and the closing phenylalanine or tryptophan. Fields, in order: J gene, clone size, V gene, D gene, CDR3 DNA, CDR3 protein. D genes are given only for firm matches. For some rows the clone size is stated as once, few or many, or as a class when expanded; others skip it.

TRBJ2-7	NA	TRBV18	NA	TGTGCCAGCTCCAGGGACCTGCTGGAAGAGCAGTACTTC	CASSRDLLEEQYF
TRBJ2-7	NA	TRBV5-4	TRBD2	TGTGCCAGCAGCCAAACTAGCGGTCCTTTACCCTACGAGCAGTACTTC	CASSQTSGPLPYEQYF
TRBJ2-5	NA	TRBV5-1	TRBD1	TGCGCCAGCAATCGGGACAGAAGAGAGACCCAGTACTTC	CASNRDRRETQYF
TRBJ1-5	NA	TRBV19	TRBD1	TGTGCCAGTAGTATAGATGGGACCGGGACAGCTAATGCGCAGCCCCAGCATTTT	CASSIDGTGTANAQPQHF
TRBJ2-2	NA	TRBV5-1	NA	TGCGCCAGCGGCCTCCTCTCGAACACCGGGGAGCTGTTTTTT	CASGLLSNTGELFF
TRBJ2-1	NA	TRBV2	NA	TGTGCCAGCGATTCCCCGTCCGGAGGAGAGCAGTTCTTC	CASDSPSGGEQFF
TRBJ1-1	NA	TRBV5-5	NA	TGTGCCAGCAGCTTAGGACCCAGCCTGAACACTGAAGCTTTCTTT	CASSLGPSLNTEAFF
TRBJ2-7	NA	TRBV28	NA	TGTGCCAGCAGCGAACAGCCACTCACAACCTACGAGCAGTACTTC	CASSEQPLTTYEQYF
TRBJ1-1	NA	TRBV18	TRBD1	TGTGCCAGCTCCATCGTAGGGGGCGGTCAGTACACTGAAGCTTTCTTT	CASSIVGGGQYTEAFF
TRBJ1-4	once	TRBV19	TRBD1	TGTGCCACCAGTCAAGGACAGGGGTATTCTCGTTTGTTTTTT	CATSQGQGYSRLFF
TRBJ2-7	NA	TRBV18	NA	TGTGCCAGTGGGGACACGATAAGCTACGAGCAGTACTTC	CASGDTISYEQYF
TRBJ1-5	NA	TRBV14	TRBD1	TGTGCCAGCAGCCGACAGGGGAGCAATCAGCCCCAGCATTTT	CASSRQGSNQPQHF
TRBJ2-7	NA	TRBV9	NA	TGTGCCAGCAGCGGGGGAGCGCAAGGACCCTACGAGCAGTACTTC	CASSGGAQGPYEQYF
TRBJ2-5	NA	TRBV12-5	TRBD2	TGTGCTAGTGGTTCTGGACTAGCGGGATCGGCTCAAGAGACCCAGTACTTC	CASGSGLAGSAQETQYF
TRBJ2-7	NA	TRBV6-4	TRBD2	TGTGCCAGCAGCCCCCTAGCGGGAGCCGGTGGCGAGCAGTACTTC	CASSPLAGAGGEQYF
TRBJ2-2	NA	TRBV6-1	NA	TGTGCCAGCAGTGTACAGGACATGAACACCGGGGAGCTGTTTTTT	CASSVQDMNTGELFF
TRBJ2-1	NA	TRBV5-4	TRBD2	TGTGCCAGCAGACCCGGGACTAAAATCGGTGAGCAGTTCTTC	CASRPGTKIGEQFF
TRBJ1-5	NA	TRBV15	NA	TGTGCCACCAGCCTCAGGGGTTTCAATCAGCCCCAGCATTTT	CATSLRGFNQPQHF
TRBJ1-5	NA	TRBV28	NA	TGTGCCAGCAGTTTACAGGCTCAGCCCCAGCATTTT	CASSLQAQPQHF
TRBJ2-2	once	TRBV7-3	NA	TGTGCCAGCAGCCCTACGTTAAACACCGGGGAGCTGTTTTTT	CASSPTLNTGELFF
TRBJ1-2	NA	TRBV27	NA	TGTGCCAGCAGTTTATCGGTGCCGGGGAATGGCTACACCTTC	CASSLSVPGNGYTF
TRBJ2-7	NA	TRBV6-5	TRBD1	TGTGCCAGCAAGGGGGGTGACAGGGGGCGGTACGAGCAGTACTTC	CASKGGDRGRYEQYF
TRBJ2-1	NA	TRBV6-6	NA	TGTGCCAGCAGTTACTCGGGGCCTCTCTACAATGAGCAGTTCTTC	CASSYSGPLYNEQFF
TRBJ2-7	NA	TRBV7-9	TRBD2	TGTGCCAGCAGCCGGGACTACATCTACGAGCAGTACTTC	CASSRDYIYEQYF
TRBJ2-1	NA	TRBV7-9	TRBD2	TGTGCCAGCAGCCGGGTAGGAGGACTAGGGGCTTTGGAGCAGTTCTTC	CASSRVGGLGALEQFF
TRBJ1-1	NA	TRBV5-8	NA	TGTGCCAGCAGCTTGAAGTTCACTGAAGCTTTCTTT	CASSLKFTEAFF
TRBJ1-1	NA	TRBV7-9	NA	TGTGCCAGCAGCTTAGGTCAGCGCGGAGGAGTCGAAGCTTTCTTT	CASSLGQRGGVEAFF
TRBJ2-5	NA	TRBV28	NA	TGTGCCAGCAGTCCCCTTAGACAGAGGCCCCGCAGGACCCAGTACTTC	CASSPLRQRPRRTQYF
TRBJ1-1	NA	TRBV15	NA	TGTGCCACCAGCAGAGATCGGGGGTGGACTGAAGCTTTCTTT	CATSRDRGWTEAFF
TRBJ2-7	NA	TRBV4-1	NA	TGCGCCAGCCAGTCACATAGGGGAGAGGGGTACGAGCAGTACTTC	CASQSHRGEGYEQYF
TRBJ2-3	NA	TRBV10-2	TRBD2	TGCGCCAGCAGTGAGGGACTAGCGGGAGTAGATACGCAGTATTTT	CASSEGLAGVDTQYF
TRBJ1-5	NA	TRBV6-5	NA	TGTGCCAGCAGTTCCCAGGGATATCAGCCCCAGCATTTT	CASSSQGYQPQHF
TRBJ2-7	NA	TRBV2	NA	TGTGCCAGCAAGACGGGAATCTACGAGCAGTACTTC	CASKTGIYEQYF
TRBJ1-4	NA	TRBV5-4	NA	TGTGCCAGCAGCTTGGGAGCTGGGGAAAAACTGTTTTTT	CASSLGAGEKLFF
TRBJ2-3	NA	TRBV6-5	NA	TGTGCCAGCAGTTCTCCGACAGGGGAGGGATCAGATACGCAGTATTTT	CASSSPTGEGSDTQYF
TRBJ2-2	NA	TRBV9	NA	TGTGCCAGCAGCCCACTTGGCGGGTCGAACACCGGGGAGCTGTTTTTT	CASSPLGGSNTGELFF
TRBJ2-5	NA	TRBV5-1	NA	TGCGCCAGCAGCTTATCGACTAGCCAAGAGACCCAGTACTTC	CASSLSTSQETQYF
TRBJ2-5	NA	TRBV28	TRBD2	TGTGCCAGCAGCCCACGGACTAGCGGGTGGGGGGAGACCCAGTACTTC	CASSPRTSGWGETQYF
TRBJ2-1	NA	TRBV19	TRBD2	TGTGCCAGTAGAGATACTAGCGGGAGATTTAGGAATGAGCAGTTCTTC	CASRDTSGRFRNEQFF
TRBJ1-5	NA	TRBV27	TRBD1	TGTGCCAGCACGACCTACCCCGGGACAGATCAGCCCCAGCATTTT	CASTTYPGTDQPQHF
TRBJ1-5	NA	TRBV11-2	NA	TGTGCCAGCAGCTCGGGTCGAGGAGCCACCAATCAGCCCCAGCATTTT	CASSSGRGATNQPQHF
TRBJ1-2	NA	TRBV27	TRBD1	TGTGCCAGCAGATCGGACAGGGGGCGCGTAGGCTACACCTTC	CASRSDRGRVGYTF
TRBJ2-3	NA	TRBV5-4	TRBD2	TGTGCCAGCAGCCAAAGACTAGCCGCGCCGCCAGATACGCAGTATTTT	CASSQRLAAPPDTQYF
TRBJ2-7	once	TRBV6-5	TRBD2	TGTGCCAGCAGCGAGAATAGCGGGAGTCTCTTTCACTTC	CASSENSGSLFHF
TRBJ2-2	NA	TRBV7-9	NA	TGTGCCAGCAGCTTAGCGCTTAAACTAGGGGAGCTGTTTTTT	CASSLALKLGELFF
TRBJ2-7	NA	TRBV11-2	TRBD2	TGTGCCAGCAGCTTCTTACGCGGGGGGACCTACGAGCAGTACTTC	CASSFLRGGTYEQYF